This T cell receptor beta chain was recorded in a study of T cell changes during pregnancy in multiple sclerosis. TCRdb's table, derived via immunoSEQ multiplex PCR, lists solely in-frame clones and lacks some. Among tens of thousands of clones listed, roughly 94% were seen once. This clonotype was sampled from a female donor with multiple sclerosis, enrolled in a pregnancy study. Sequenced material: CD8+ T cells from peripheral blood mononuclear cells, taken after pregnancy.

The CDR3 nucleotides read TGTGCCAGCTCACCTCGCTCGGGGGAGAGGTACGGCTACACCTTC. Residues: CASSPRSGERYGYTF. The chain uses TRBV18 and TRBJ1-2, with a weak D call TRBD1 (5 bases). This CDR3 is 15 amino acids long. From germline, CDR1 is KGHSH and CDR2 LQKENI. V gave up 3 bases and J gave up 8 bases, with 19 bases separating them.